A selection of T cell receptor beta chains follows, all from one sample in a study of shared clonotypes between healthy human individuals. Produced via immunoSEQ multiplex PCR; TCRdb's table is partial and in-frame only. The sample contains millions of clones, 85% to 95% of which appear only once. Sequences were obtained from naive CD4+ T cells sorted from blood. The receptors shown here come from a man aged 18 to 35 in good health. CDR3s include the opening cysteine and the closing phenylalanine or tryptophan. A D gene is named only where the DNA matches it firmly. Rows give clone size only sometimes, using once, few, many, or a class for an expanded clone.

TRBJ2-1	TRBV7-3	NA	NA	TGTGCCAGCAGCTTAACGGTAGGGCCGAGCTCCTACAATGAGCAGTTCTTC	CASSLTVGPSSYNEQFF
TRBJ2-1	TRBV27	NA	NA	TGTGCCAGCCGGGGACTGAGCTCCTACAATGAGCAGTTCTTC	CASRGLSSYNEQFF
TRBJ1-2	TRBV6-1	NA	NA	TGTGCCAGCAGCCTGCTCACCAACTATGGCTACACCTTC	CASSLLTNYGYTF
TRBJ1-1	TRBV6-5	NA	NA	TGTGCCAGCAGTCCACCGTGGACAGCTGAAGCTTTCTTT	CASSPPWTAEAFF
TRBJ2-2	TRBV2	TRBD2	NA	TGTGCCAGCAGGAAGACTAGCGGGGGCCATTACACCGGGGAGCTGTTTTTT	CASRKTSGGHYTGELFF
TRBJ1-4	TRBV7-9	TRBD1	NA	TGTGCCAGCAGCTTAGCCTCGGGACAGGGCGAAAAACTGTTTTTT	CASSLASGQGEKLFF
TRBJ1-1	TRBV6-5	NA	NA	TGTGCCAGCAGACCCCGAATGACCTCGGGCACTGAAGCTTTCTTT	CASRPRMTSGTEAFF
TRBJ1-3	TRBV6-5	NA	NA	TGTGCCAGCAGTTACTCAGGATCGTCCGGGAACACCATATATTTT	CASSYSGSSGNTIYF
TRBJ2-7	TRBV5-1	TRBD1	NA	TGCGCCAGCAGCCCTCGCCCGACAGGGAGCTCCTACGAGCAGTACTTC	CASSPRPTGSSYEQYF
TRBJ1-5	TRBV28	NA	NA	TGTGCCAGCAGCGCGGGTGGTAGCAATCAGCCCCAGCATTTT	CASSAGGSNQPQHF
TRBJ2-7	TRBV7-9	TRBD1	once	TGTGCCAGCAGCTTACCTCGGGGACAGGCCTACGAGCAGTACTTC	CASSLPRGQAYEQYF
TRBJ2-7	TRBV11-2	NA	NA	TGTGCCAGCAGCGAATTAAAGGAGCAGTACTTC	CASSELKEQYF
TRBJ1-2	TRBV4-1	TRBD1	NA	TGCGCCAGCAGCCCAGCTGACAGGGACAACTATGGCTACACCTTC	CASSPADRDNYGYTF
TRBJ1-2	TRBV19	NA	NA	TGTGCCAGTAAAAGTCTCCTAACGAACGAGGATGGCTACACCTTC	CASKSLLTNEDGYTF
TRBJ2-7	TRBV6-5	NA	NA	TGTGCCAGCAGTTCCCGTGGATACGAGCAGTACTTC	CASSSRGYEQYF
TRBJ2-7	TRBV28	TRBD1	NA	TGTGCCAGCAGGCCTACAGGGGGCTGGACTTACGAGCAGTACTTC	CASRPTGGWTYEQYF
TRBJ2-7	TRBV18	NA	once	TGTGCCAGCTCACCTAAAAAGGGGCTGGAGGCCTACGAGCAGTACTTC	CASSPKKGLEAYEQYF
TRBJ1-1	TRBV27	NA	once	TGTGCCAGCAGCCCAACGGGGGGGAACACTGAAGCTTTCTTT	CASSPTGGNTEAFF
TRBJ2-2	TRBV7-2	TRBD2	once	TGTGCCAGCAGTAGGACTAGCGGCACCGGGGAGCTGTTTTTT	CASSRTSGTGELFF
TRBJ2-7	TRBV2	NA	NA	TGTGCCAGCGGCGAATACGAGCAGTACTTC	CASGEYEQYF
TRBJ1-1	TRBV7-3	NA	NA	TGTGCCAGCAGCATACACCTGATGAACACTGAAGCTTTCTTT	CASSIHLMNTEAFF
TRBJ2-7	TRBV6-6	TRBD2	NA	TGTGCCAGCAGTTATATAGTCGGAGCGGGGTACGAGCAGTACTTC	CASSYIVGAGYEQYF
TRBJ2-2	TRBV19	NA	NA	TGTGCCAGTAGTATTGGAAAGTTCGCGAACACCGGGGAGCTGTTTTTT	CASSIGKFANTGELFF
TRBJ1-5	TRBV6-5	NA	NA	TGTGCCAGCAGTTACTCCTACAGCAGCAATCAGCCCCAGCATTTT	CASSYSYSSNQPQHF
TRBJ2-1	TRBV18	NA	NA	TGTGCCAGCTCCCCCGGGGGTAAGAATGAGCAGTTCTTC	CASSPGGKNEQFF
TRBJ1-6	TRBV30	NA	NA	TGTGCCTGGAGTGAGGGTACAGTGAGGACGAATTCACCCCTCCACTTT	CAWSEGTVRTNSPLHF
TRBJ1-6	TRBV19	TRBD1	NA	TGTGCCAGTAGTAGTAGAGACAGGGGTAATAATTCACCCCTCCACTTT	CASSSRDRGNNSPLHF